The clone carrying this T cell receptor (beta chain) was picked up a small number of times. The junction departs from germline at one end; a sequencing error may be responsible. Time point: newly diagnosed GD, antithyroid drugs for less than 3 months. Isolated PBMC RNA provided the starting material for the TCR library. Arm-PCR with iRepertoire HTBI primers amplified the CDR3 regions for these TCR beta libraries. MiXCR, applied by TCRdb to the multiplex PCR reads, yields one record per CDR3 protein. The table shows approximately 350,000 distinct CDR3 sequences, with around 17% occurring only once. The CDR3 is 15 residues long. Per the germline V gene, CDR1 is MGHRA and CDR2 is YSYEKL. The data stem from a study of regulatory T cells in long-lasting Graves disease. These data also featured in a second study, about T cells in Graves' hyperthyroidism and ophthalmopathy. As that study records: When the TCR CDR3 underwent first-round RT-PCR, the HTBI primer set was used.

The chain has TRBV4-1 and TRBJ2-7, with 8 nucleotides matching TRBD1. This receptor was taken from a man between 40 and 49 years old with Graves disease. Sample: peripheral blood mononuclear cells (PBMCs), taken at new diagnosis, from a patient treated with antithyroid drugs. The CDR3 nucleotides are TGTGCCAGCAGTTACTCGGGGACAGGCGCCTACGAGCAGTACTTC. Encoded protein: CASSYSGTGAYEQYF.